Below are 27 T cell receptor beta chains sequenced from a single sample in a study of blood T cell repertoires in COVID-19. Data came from immunoSEQ multiplex PCR; TCRdb stores just in-frame clones and leaves some out. The top ten hold 8.5% to 12% of the sample, which has 210,000 or so clones, roughly 80% seen once. What was sequenced was peripheral blood. The receptor source for this set is a woman of 80 years or more with acute or convalescent COVID-19.

J is TRBJ1-5 and V is TRBV19; 12 bases are a match to TRBD1. CDR1 LNHDA and CDR2 SQIVND come from the germline V gene (reference sequence). The CDR3 runs 15 residues. V dropped 4 bases and J dropped 6; count of bases not matched to a gene: 4. CDR3 loop: CASSRGQGAGQPQHF. In nucleotides, the CDR3 is TGTGCCAGTAGTAGGGGACAGGGGGCAGGTCAGCCCCAGCATTTT.

The genes are TRBV25-1 and TRBJ1-2; perhaps TRBD1 as D (5 bases). The ends were cut back, 5 bases at V and 4 bases at J, with 11 bases in the middle. The CDR3 has 13 amino acids. Germline V lookup: CDR1 MGHDK, CDR2 SYGVNS. The CDR3 DNA sequence: TGTGCCAGCAGTCCTGGGGCCCTCTATGGCTACACCTTC. This codes for CASSPGALYGYTF.

V usage is TRBV5-1 and J usage is TRBJ1-1; no clear D gene. The length of the CDR3 is 14 residues. With 3 bases removed from V and 1 base from J, the gap between germline ends came to 10 bases. Looked up from germline, CDR1 is SGHRS and CDR2 is YFSETQ. The CDR3 reads CASSYNRENTEAFF. DNA of the CDR3: TGCGCCAGCAGCTACAACCGGGAGAACACTGAAGCTTTCTTT.

V gene TRBV6-2 or TRBV6-3 combines with J gene TRBJ2-1; D is perhaps TRBD2 (6 bases). CDR3 length equals 14 residues. V gave up 6 bases and J gave up 0 bases, with 9 bases separating them. The V gene's germline CDR1 is MNHEY and CDR2 SVGEGT. The CDR3 DNA sequence: TGTGCCAGCAGCGACGGGGGCTCCTACAATGAGCAGTTCTTC. Amino acids: CASSDGGSYNEQFF.

The J gene is TRBJ2-2, the V gene TRBV29-1, with TRBD1 as a possible D gene (6 bases). Looked up from germline, CDR1 is SQVTM and CDR2 is ANQGSEA. The length of the CDR3 is 12 residues. CDR3: CSHRDYTGELFF. The CDR3 DNA sequence: TGCAGTCACAGGGATTACACCGGGGAGCTGTTTTTT.

This rearrangement joins TRBV30 to TRBJ1-4; unclear D gene. The CDR3 has 12 residues. Germline-derived CDR1 and CDR2 are GTSNPN and SVGIG (reference sequence). Trimming shortened V by 2 bases and J by 8 bases, and 9 bases separated the two germline ends. In DNA, the CDR3 is TGTGCCTGGAGTCCCGTTTTAGAAAAACTGTTTTTT. Translation: CAWSPVLEKLFF. The entire variable domain, with the rest obtained from reference TRBV30 and TRBJ1-4, is as follows: SQTIHQWPATLVQPVGSPLSLECTVEGTSNPNLYWYRQAAGRGLQLLFYSVGIGQISSEVPQNLSASRPQDRQFILSSKKLLLSDSGFYLCAWSPVLEKLFFGSGTQLSVL.

This chain joins TRBV7-9 and TRBJ1-2; TRBD1 matches 7 bases. The CDR3 extends over 14 amino acids. The germline V gene has CDR1 SEHNR and CDR2 FQNEAQ (reference sequence). Germline trimming cut 1 base from V and 9 bases from J; bases unmatched to any gene: 8. The CDR3: CASSLGEQGTSYTF. For the CDR3, the DNA is TGTGCCAGCAGCTTAGGGGAACAGGGGACGAGCTACACCTTC. Based on the CDR3 plus reference TRBV7-9 and TRBJ1-2, the full variable domain is DTGVSQNPRHKITKRGQNVTFRCDPISEHNRLYWYRQTLGQGPEFLTYFQNEAQLEKSRLLSDRFSAERPKGSFSTLEIQRTEQGDSAMYLCASSLGEQGTSYTFGSGTRLTVV.

The chain joins TRBV7-8 to TRBJ1-2; D possibly corresponds to TRBD1 (5 bases). V was cut by 4 bases and J by 2 bases, with 17 bases left in between. The CDR3 has 16 amino acids. Germline V lookup: CDR1 SGHVS, CDR2 FQNEAQ. The CDR3 region is CASSSVGGVKNYGYTF. As DNA, the CDR3 is TGTGCCAGCAGCTCCGTGGGGGGTGTTAAGAACTATGGCTACACCTTC.

The V gene is TRBV10-3, the J gene TRBJ2-3; 8 nucleotides agree with TRBD2. V was clipped by 10 bases and J by 3 bases; unmatched bases: 6. This CDR3 is built from 13 residues. Germline CDR1 and CDR2: ENHRY and SYGVKD. The CDR3 region is CATSSGQTDTQYF. CDR3 DNA sequence: TGTGCCACCTCTAGCGGGCAGACAGATACGCAGTATTTT.

As DNA, the CDR3 is TGTGCCAGCAGCCGCCGACAGGGAAGTCAGCCCCAGCATTTT. It translates to CASSRRQGSQPQHF. The chain carries TRBV6-5 and TRBJ1-5; 7 bases align to TRBD1. The CDR3 spans 14 residues. CDR1 and CDR2 (germline): MNHEY, SVGAGI. Germline trimming cut 6 bases from V and 6 bases from J; bases unmatched to any gene: 8.

The CDR3, as DNA: TGTGCCACCAGTGATTTGGGGCAGAGAGGGTCTACTAACTATGGCTACACCTTC. Translating it yields CATSDLGQRGSTNYGYTF. The chain is built from TRBV24-1 and TRBJ1-2; no clear D. This CDR3 is built from 18 residues. The germline V gene has CDR1 KGHDR and CDR2 SFDVKD. V shed 0 bases and J shed 0 bases, with 16 bases lying between them.

The rearrangement links TRBV5-5 to TRBJ2-1; 10 bases fit TRBD2. This CDR3 is built from 15 residues. V lost 5 bases to trimming and J lost 8 bases; unmatched junction nucleotides: 10. Germline V gives CDR1 SGHKS, CDR2 YYEKEE (reference sequence). CDR3 coding DNA: TGTGCCAGCAGACCGGGACTAGCGTTTTACCATGAGCAGTTCTTC. Protein sequence: CASRPGLAFYHEQFF.

V usage is TRBV5-8 and J usage is TRBJ2-7, with D perhaps matching TRBD2 (6 bases). CDR3 length: 16 residues. Germline V lookup: CDR1 SGHTS, CDR2 YDEGEE. V dropped 2 bases and J dropped 1 base, with 16 bases sitting between them. The CDR3 spells CASSLMPGSSSYEQYF. The CDR3 coding sequence is TGTGCCAGCAGCTTAATGCCCGGGAGCTCTTCCTACGAGCAGTACTTC. Full variable domain (remainder filled in from reference TRBV5-8 and TRBJ2-7): EAGVTQSPTHLIKTRGQQATLRCSPISGHTSVYWYQQALGLGLQFLLWYDEGEERNRGNFPPRFSGRQFPNYSSELNVNALELEDSALYLCASSLMPGSSSYEQYFGPGTRLTVT.

The chain is built from TRBV4-3 and TRBJ2-7; the match to TRBD2 covers 9 bases. The CDR3 consists of 17 residues. The germline V gene has CDR1 LGHNA and CDR2 YSLEER. V trimming: 0 bases; J trimming: 2 bases; junction bases outside the gene matches: 8. The CDR3 region has the DNA TGCGCCAGCAGCCAAGATCAGGGCGGGGGGGCCGCCTACGAGCAGTACTTC. Encoded protein: CASSQDQGGGAAYEQYF.

This sequence joins TRBV7-3 and TRBJ1-2; 10 positions match TRBD1. Trimming at V came to 2 bases and at J to 2 bases, leaving 2 bases not matched to a gene. CDR3 length: 15 amino acids. Germline assignment: CDR1 SGHTA and CDR2 FQGTGA. CDR3 loop: CASSLGTGVNYGYTF. The CDR3 DNA reads as TGTGCCAGCAGCTTAGGGACAGGGGTGAACTATGGCTACACCTTC. Filled out from reference TRBV7-3 and TRBJ1-2, the complete variable domain reads GAGVSQTPSNKVTEKGKYVELRCDPISGHTALYWYRQSLGQGPEFLIYFQGTGAADDSGLPNDRFFAVRPEGSVSTLKIQRTERGDSAVYLCASSLGTGVNYGYTFGSGTRLTVV.

The chain couples TRBV27 to TRBJ2-1, with TRBD1 as a possible D gene (5 bases). V was clipped by 4 bases and J by 14 bases, with 12 bases between them. The length of the CDR3 is 11 residues. Germline-derived CDR1 and CDR2 are MNHEY and SMNVEV (reference sequence). The CDR3 is CASSWQGRKFF. CDR3 in DNA: TGTGCCAGCAGTTGGCAGGGCCGGAAGTTCTTC.

V gene TRBV4-2 combines with J gene TRBJ2-7, with D unresolved. CDR3 length equals 13 residues. V shed 0 bases and J shed 3 bases, with 6 bases lying between them. Germline V gene lookup returns CDR1 LGHNA and CDR2 YNFKEQ. The CDR3 region has the DNA TGTGCCAGCAGCCAAGATCCGTACTACGAGCAGTACTTC. Translated, it gives CASSQDPYYEQYF.

The chain is built from TRBV12-3 or TRBV12-4 and TRBJ1-1, with no clear D. CDR3 size: 13 residues. The germline V and J ends were trimmed by 2 bases and 0 bases, with 4 bases remaining between them. The CDR3 protein is CASSLRMNTEAFF. The CDR3 region has the DNA TGTGCCAGCAGTTTACGTATGAACACTGAAGCTTTCTTT.

The sample holds one count of this clone. This chain links TRBV28 with TRBJ1-5; D may be TRBD1 (6 bases). Germline V gives CDR1 MDHEN, CDR2 SYDVKM. This CDR3 spans 15 amino acids. Trimming removed 2 bases from V and 4 bases from J, with 12 bases in between. The CDR3 protein is CASSLPAGANQPQHF. Written as DNA, the CDR3 is TGTGCCAGCAGTTTACCGGCAGGGGCAAATCAGCCCCAGCATTTT.

This clone was detected only a few times. This chain uses TRBV5-1 with TRBJ2-5; D is possibly TRBD1 (6 bases). The V and J ends lost 0 bases and 5 bases respectively, with 17 bases between them. Germline V gene lookup returns CDR1 SGHRS and CDR2 YFSETQ. CDR3 length: 16 amino acids. The CDR3 nucleotides are TGCGCCAGCAGCTTGGCCCCGGGACAAAAAAGGGAGACCCAGTACTTC. Encoded protein: CASSLAPGQKRETQYF.

This clone was observed once. J is TRBJ1-6 and V is TRBV11-2; the D is unclear. The V gene's germline CDR1 is SGHAT and CDR2 FQNNGV. This CDR3 is built from 15 residues. Trimming pared 5 bases from V and 7 bases from J, leaving 15 bases between. As DNA, the CDR3 is TGTGCCAGCAGCGTCCCCGGGAGCCCCAATTCACCCCTCCACTTT. Translation gives CASSVPGSPNSPLHF. Full variable domain (rest looked up from reference TRBV11-2 and TRBJ1-6): EAGVAQSPRYKIIEKRQSVAFWCNPISGHATLYWYQQILGQGPKLLIQFQNNGVVDDSQLPKDRFSAERLKGVDSTLKIQPAKLEDSAVYLCASSVPGSPNSPLHFGNGTRLTVT.

V usage is TRBV11-2 and J usage is TRBJ1-6; possible D gene TRBD1, 6 bases. The CDR3 runs 15 residues. V lost 5 bases and J lost 7, with 15 bases in between. Germline V gene data show CDR1 as SGHAT and CDR2 as FQNNGV. In DNA, the CDR3 is TGTGCCAGCAGCGCACAGGGACCTCCCAATTCACCCCTCCACTTT. Translated: CASSAQGPPNSPLHF.

The chain has TRBV9 and TRBJ2-7; possibly TRBD1 for D (6 bases). The CDR3 totals 14 residues. Trimming took off 3 bases at V and 6 bases at J, with 16 bases between the two ends. Germline CDR1 reads SGDLS; CDR2 reads YYNGEE. CDR3 sequence: CASSAGTGFSEQYF. CDR3 sequence (DNA): TGTGCCAGCAGCGCAGGAACAGGGTTCTCCGAGCAGTACTTC.

This clone was counted only a few times. At one end, the junction sequence differs from germline, possibly due to a read error. This chain connects TRBV2 to TRBJ1-5, with D possibly matching TRBD1 (5 bases). Germline CDR1 and CDR2: SNHLY and FYNNEI. The length of the CDR3 is 17 residues. The CDR3 protein is CASREGVRDSRNQPQHF. For the CDR3, the DNA is TGTGCCAGCAGGGAAGGGGTCCGTGACAGCCGAAATCAGCCCCAGCATTTT.

The chain couples TRBV2 to TRBJ2-3; 7 bases fit TRBD1. The germline CDR1 and CDR2 sequences are SNHLY and FYNNEI. This CDR3 spans 19 amino acids. V shed 6 bases and J 0 bases; nucleotides not matched to a gene: 18. In nucleotides, the CDR3 is TGTGCCAGCAGCCGTGGACAGGCCTCCCTTCGAGGGAGCACAGATACGCAGTATTTT. This gives the protein CASSRGQASLRGSTDTQYF.

This rearrangement joins TRBV5-1 to TRBJ2-1; 9 bases match TRBD1. CDR1 and CDR2 from the germline V gene are SGHRS and YFSETQ. This CDR3 comprises 16 residues. After removal of 4 bases from V and 1 base from J, the junction contained 6 bases not matched to a gene. CDR3 loop: CASSGGTGRSYNEQFF. CDR3 bases: TGCGCCAGCAGCGGAGGGACAGGGAGGTCCTACAATGAGCAGTTCTTC.

The table lists this clone with a count of one. CDR3 residues: CASSSNRDGTSGNTIYF. The CDR3, as DNA: TGTGCCAGCAGCTCCAACAGGGACGGAACCTCTGGAAACACCATATATTTT. The chain recombines TRBV7-2 with TRBJ1-3, with TRBD1 as a possible D gene (6 bases). With 4 bases removed from V and 0 bases from J, the gap between germline ends came to 16 bases. Per germline, CDR1 SGHTA and CDR2 FQGNSA. CDR3 size: 17 residues. Complete variable domain (other parts from reference TRBV7-2 and TRBJ1-3): GAGVSQSPSNKVTEKGKDVELRCDPISGHTALYWYRQSLGQGLEFLIYFQGNSAPDKSGLPSDRFSAERTGGSVSTLTIQRTQQEDSAVYLCASSSNRDGTSGNTIYFGEGSWLTVV.